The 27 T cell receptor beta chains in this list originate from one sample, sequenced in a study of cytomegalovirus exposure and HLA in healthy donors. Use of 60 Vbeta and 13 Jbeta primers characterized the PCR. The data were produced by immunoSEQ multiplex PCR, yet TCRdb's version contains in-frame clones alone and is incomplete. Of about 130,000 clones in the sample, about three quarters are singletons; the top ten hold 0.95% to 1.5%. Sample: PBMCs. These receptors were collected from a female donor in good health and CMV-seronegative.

The CDR3 spells CAISTGTYEQYF. The DNA of the CDR3 is TGTGCCATCTCAACAGGGACCTACGAGCAGTACTTC. V is TRBV28 and J is TRBJ2-7, with a possible D match to TRBD1 (6 bases). The CDR3 is made up of 12 amino acids. The ends were cut back, 10 bases at V and 2 bases at J, with 12 bases in the middle. Looked up from germline, CDR1 is MDHEN and CDR2 is SYDVKM. The entire variable domain, with the rest obtained from reference TRBV28 and TRBJ2-7, is as follows: DVKVTQSSRYLVKRTGEKVFLECVQDMDHENMFWYRQDPGLGLRLIYFSYDVKMKEKGDIPEGYSVSREKKERFSLILESASTNQTSMYLCAISTGTYEQYFGPGTRLTVT.

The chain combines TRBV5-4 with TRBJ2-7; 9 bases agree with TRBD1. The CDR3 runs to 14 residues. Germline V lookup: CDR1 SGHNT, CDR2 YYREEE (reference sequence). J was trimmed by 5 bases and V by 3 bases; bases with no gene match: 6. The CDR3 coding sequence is TGTGCCAGCAGCTGGACAGGGGCGAGGGACGAGCAGTACTTC. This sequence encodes CASSWTGARDEQYF. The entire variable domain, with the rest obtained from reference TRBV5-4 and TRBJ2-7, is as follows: ETGVTQSPTHLIKTRGQQVTLRCSSQSGHNTVSWYQQALGQGPQFIFQYYREEENGRGNFPPRFSGLQFPNYSSELNVNALELDDSALYLCASSWTGARDEQYFGPGTRLTVT.

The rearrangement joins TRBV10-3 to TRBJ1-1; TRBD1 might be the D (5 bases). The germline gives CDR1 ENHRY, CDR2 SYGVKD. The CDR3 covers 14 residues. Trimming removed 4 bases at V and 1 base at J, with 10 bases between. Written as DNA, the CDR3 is TGTGCCATCAGTGTACAGGCCGGGAACACTGAAGCTTTCTTT. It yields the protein CAISVQAGNTEAFF.

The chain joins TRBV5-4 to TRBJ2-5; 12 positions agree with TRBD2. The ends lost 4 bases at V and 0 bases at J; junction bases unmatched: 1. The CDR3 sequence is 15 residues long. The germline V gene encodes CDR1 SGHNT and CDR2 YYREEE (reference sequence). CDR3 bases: TGTGCCAGCAGCCTAGCGGGGGGGTACCAAGAGACCCAGTACTTC. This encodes CASSLAGGYQETQYF.

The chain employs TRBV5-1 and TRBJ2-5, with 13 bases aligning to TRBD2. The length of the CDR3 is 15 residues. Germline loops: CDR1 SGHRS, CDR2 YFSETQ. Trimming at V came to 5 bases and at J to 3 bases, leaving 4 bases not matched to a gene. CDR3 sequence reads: CASSTSGGAEETQYF. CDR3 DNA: TGCGCCAGCAGTACTAGCGGGGGGGCGGAAGAGACCCAGTACTTC.

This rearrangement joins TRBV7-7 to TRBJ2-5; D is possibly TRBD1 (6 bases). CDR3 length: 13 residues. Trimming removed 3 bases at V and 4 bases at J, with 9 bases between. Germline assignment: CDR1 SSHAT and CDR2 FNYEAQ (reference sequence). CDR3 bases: TGTGCCAGCAGCTTGGGACATGGAGAGACCCAGTACTTC. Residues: CASSLGHGETQYF. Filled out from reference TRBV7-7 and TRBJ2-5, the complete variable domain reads GAGVSQSPRYKVTKRGQDVTLRCDPISSHATLYWYQQALGQGPEFLTYFNYEAQPDKSGLPSDRFSAERPEGSISTLTIQRTEQRDSAMYRCASSLGHGETQYFGPGTRLLVL.

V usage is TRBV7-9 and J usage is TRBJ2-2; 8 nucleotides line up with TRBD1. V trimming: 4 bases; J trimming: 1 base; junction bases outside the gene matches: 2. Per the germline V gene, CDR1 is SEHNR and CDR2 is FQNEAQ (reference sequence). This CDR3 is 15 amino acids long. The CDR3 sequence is CASSSGQVNTGELFF. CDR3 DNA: TGTGCCAGCAGCTCGGGACAGGTGAACACCGGGGAGCTGTTTTTT.

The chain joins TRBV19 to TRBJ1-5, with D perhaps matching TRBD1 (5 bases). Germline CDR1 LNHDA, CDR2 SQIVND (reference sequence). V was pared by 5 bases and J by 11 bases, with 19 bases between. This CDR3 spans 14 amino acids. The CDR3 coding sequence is TGTGCCAGTAGTTTGGGCAGGGCATATCGAGCCCAGCATTTT. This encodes CASSLGRAYRAQHF.

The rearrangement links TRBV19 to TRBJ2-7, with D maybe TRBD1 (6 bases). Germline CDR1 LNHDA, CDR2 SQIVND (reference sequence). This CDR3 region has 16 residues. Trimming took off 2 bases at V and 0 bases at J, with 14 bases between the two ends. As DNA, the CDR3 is TGTGCCAGTAGTATACCCGGACAGATGGCCTCCTACGAGCAGTACTTC. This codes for CASSIPGQMASYEQYF.

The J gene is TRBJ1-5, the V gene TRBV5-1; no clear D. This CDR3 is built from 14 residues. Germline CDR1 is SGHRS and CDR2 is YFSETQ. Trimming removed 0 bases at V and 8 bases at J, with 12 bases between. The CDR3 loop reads CASSLDAGGKPQHF. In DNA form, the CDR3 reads TGCGCCAGCAGCTTGGATGCCGGAGGTAAGCCCCAGCATTTT. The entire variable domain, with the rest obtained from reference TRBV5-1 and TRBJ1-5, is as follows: KAGVTQTPRYLIKTRGQQVTLSCSPISGHRSVSWYQQTPGQGLQFLFEYFSETQRNKGNFPGRFSGRQFSNSRSEMNVSTLELGDSALYLCASSLDAGGKPQHFGDGTRLSIL.

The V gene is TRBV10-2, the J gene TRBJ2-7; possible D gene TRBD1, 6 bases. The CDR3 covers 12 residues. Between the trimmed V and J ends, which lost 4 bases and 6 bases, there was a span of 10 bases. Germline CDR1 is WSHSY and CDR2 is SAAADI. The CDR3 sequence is CASSAQGREQYF. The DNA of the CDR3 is TGCGCCAGCAGTGCGCAGGGGCGCGAGCAGTACTTC.

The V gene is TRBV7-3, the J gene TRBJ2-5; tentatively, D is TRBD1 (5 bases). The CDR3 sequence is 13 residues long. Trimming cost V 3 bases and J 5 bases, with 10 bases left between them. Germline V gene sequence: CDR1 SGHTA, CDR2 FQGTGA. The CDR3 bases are TGTGCCAGCAGCTTCAGGGAAGGGGAGACCCAGTACTTC. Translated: CASSFREGETQYF.

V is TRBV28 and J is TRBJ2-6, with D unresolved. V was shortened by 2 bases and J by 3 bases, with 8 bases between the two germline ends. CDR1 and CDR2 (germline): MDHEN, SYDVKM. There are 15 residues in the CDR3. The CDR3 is CASSLIGGGANVLTF. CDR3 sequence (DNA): TGTGCCAGCAGTTTAATCGGCGGTGGGGCCAACGTCCTGACTTTC.

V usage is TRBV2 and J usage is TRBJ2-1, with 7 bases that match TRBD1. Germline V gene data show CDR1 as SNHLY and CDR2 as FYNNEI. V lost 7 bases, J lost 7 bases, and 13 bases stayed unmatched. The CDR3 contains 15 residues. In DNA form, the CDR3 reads TGTGCCAGCAACCACCCTACACCGGGACAGAATGAGCAGTTCTTC. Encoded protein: CASNHPTPGQNEQFF.

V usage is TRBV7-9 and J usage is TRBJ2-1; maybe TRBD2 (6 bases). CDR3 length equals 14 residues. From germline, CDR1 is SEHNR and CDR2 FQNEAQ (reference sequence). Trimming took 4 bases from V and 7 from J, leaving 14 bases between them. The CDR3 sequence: CASSSDRLANEQFF. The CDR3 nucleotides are TGTGCCAGCAGCTCAGACCGTCTAGCGAATGAGCAGTTCTTC.

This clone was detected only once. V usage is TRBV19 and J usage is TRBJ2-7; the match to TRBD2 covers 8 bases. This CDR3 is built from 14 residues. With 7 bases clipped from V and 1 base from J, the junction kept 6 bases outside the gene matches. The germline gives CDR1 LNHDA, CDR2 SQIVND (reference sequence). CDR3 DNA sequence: TGTGCCAGTAAGGACGGGAGGGGTTCCTACGAGCAGTACTTC. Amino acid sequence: CASKDGRGSYEQYF.

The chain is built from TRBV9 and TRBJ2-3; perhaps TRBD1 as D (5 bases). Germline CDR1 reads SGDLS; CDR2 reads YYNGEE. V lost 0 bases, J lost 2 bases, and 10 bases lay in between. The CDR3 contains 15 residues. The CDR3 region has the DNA TGTGCCAGCAGCGTAGCGGCACAGGTCACAGATACGCAGTATTTT. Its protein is CASSVAAQVTDTQYF.

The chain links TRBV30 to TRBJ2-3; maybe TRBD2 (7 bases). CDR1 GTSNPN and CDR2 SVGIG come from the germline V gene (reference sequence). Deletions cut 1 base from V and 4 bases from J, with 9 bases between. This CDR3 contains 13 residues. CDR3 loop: CAWSGGGPDTQYF. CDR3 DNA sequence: TGTGCCTGGAGTGGGGGGGGCCCAGATACGCAGTATTTT.

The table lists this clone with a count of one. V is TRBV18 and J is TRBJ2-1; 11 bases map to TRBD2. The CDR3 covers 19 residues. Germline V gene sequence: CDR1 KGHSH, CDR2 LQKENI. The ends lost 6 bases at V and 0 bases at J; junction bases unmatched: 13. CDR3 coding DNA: TGTGCCAGCTCCAGACTAGCGGGAACACCTTATAGCTCCTACAATGAGCAGTTCTTC. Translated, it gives CASSRLAGTPYSSYNEQFF.

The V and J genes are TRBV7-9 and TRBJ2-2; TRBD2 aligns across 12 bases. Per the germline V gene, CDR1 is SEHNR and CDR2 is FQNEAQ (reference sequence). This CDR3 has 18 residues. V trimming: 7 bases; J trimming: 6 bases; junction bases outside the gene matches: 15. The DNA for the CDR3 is TGTGCCAGCACCATACTAGCGGGGGGCGCGCGGGGCGCCGGGGAGCTGTTTTTT. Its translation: CASTILAGGARGAGELFF.

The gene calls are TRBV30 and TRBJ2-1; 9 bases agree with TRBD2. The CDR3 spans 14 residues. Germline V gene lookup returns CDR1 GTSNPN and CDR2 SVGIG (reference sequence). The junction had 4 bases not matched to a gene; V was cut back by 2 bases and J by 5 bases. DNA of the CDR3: TGTGCCTGGAGTCGGCGGGGGGGACACAATGAGCAGTTCTTC. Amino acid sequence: CAWSRRGGHNEQFF.

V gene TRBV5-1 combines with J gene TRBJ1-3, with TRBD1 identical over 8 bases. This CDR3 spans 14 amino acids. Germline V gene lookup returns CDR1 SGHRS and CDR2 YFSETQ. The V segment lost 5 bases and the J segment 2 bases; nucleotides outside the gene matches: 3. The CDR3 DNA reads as TGCGCCAGCAGAGCACAGGGGGCTGGAAACACCATATATTTT. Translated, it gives CASRAQGAGNTIYF. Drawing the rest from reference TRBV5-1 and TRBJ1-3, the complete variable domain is KAGVTQTPRYLIKTRGQQVTLSCSPISGHRSVSWYQQTPGQGLQFLFEYFSETQRNKGNFPGRFSGRQFSNSRSEMNVSTLELGDSALYLCASRAQGAGNTIYFGEGSWLTVV.

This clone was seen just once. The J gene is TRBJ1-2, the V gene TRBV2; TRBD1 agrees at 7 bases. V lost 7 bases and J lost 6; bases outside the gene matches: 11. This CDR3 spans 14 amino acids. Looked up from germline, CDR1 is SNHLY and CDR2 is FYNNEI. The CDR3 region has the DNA TGTGCCAGCAAAGCCTTGACAGGGTGGCATGGCTACACCTTC. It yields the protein CASKALTGWHGYTF.

In nucleotides, the CDR3 is TGTGCCAGCGGCTCAACTCCAGGGGTGAACACTGAAGCTTTCTTT. This codes for CASGSTPGVNTEAFF. This chain links TRBV9 with TRBJ1-1; the D gene is possibly TRBD1 (6 bases). The CDR3 covers 15 residues. Trimming took 7 bases from V and 0 from J, leaving 16 bases between them. CDR1 and CDR2 (germline): SGDLS, YYNGEE.

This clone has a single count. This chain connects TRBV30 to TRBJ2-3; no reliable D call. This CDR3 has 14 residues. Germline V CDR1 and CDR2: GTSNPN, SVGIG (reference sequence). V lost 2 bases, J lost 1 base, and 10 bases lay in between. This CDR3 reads CAWSPGEGTDTQYF. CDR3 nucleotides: TGTGCCTGGAGTCCCGGAGAGGGCACAGATACGCAGTATTTT. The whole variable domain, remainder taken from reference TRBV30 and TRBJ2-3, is SQTIHQWPATLVQPVGSPLSLECTVEGTSNPNLYWYRQAAGRGLQLLFYSVGIGQISSEVPQNLSASRPQDRQFILSSKKLLLSDSGFYLCAWSPGEGTDTQYFGPGTRLTVL.

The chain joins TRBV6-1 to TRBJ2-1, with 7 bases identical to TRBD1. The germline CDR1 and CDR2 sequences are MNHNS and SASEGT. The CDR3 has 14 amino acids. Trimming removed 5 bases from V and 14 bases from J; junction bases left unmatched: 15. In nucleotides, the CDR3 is TGTGCCAGCAGTCAAGACAGGGTGAGGATTATGGAGTTCTTC. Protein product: CASSQDRVRIMEFF.

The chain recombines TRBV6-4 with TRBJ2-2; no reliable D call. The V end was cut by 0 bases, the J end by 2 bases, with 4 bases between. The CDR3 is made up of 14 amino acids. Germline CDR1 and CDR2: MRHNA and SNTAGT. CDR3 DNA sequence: TGTGCCAGCAGTGACTCGACAAACACCGGGGAGCTGTTTTTT. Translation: CASSDSTNTGELFF.